This passage covers 20 T cell receptor beta chains from one sample sequenced in a study of siplizumab effects on memory and regulatory T cells. TCRdb's table, derived via immunoSEQ multiplex PCR, lists solely in-frame clones and lacks some. The sample consists of around 97,000 clones, roughly 94% of them appearing once. Sequencing input: non-Treg CD4+ T cells sorted from blood. Every receptor here comes from a human donor in good health.

This CDR3 is CASSQVLGTGEAFF. CDR3 nucleotides: TGTGCCAGCAGCCAAGTGCTAGGGACGGGTGAAGCTTTCTTT. The J gene is TRBJ1-1, the V gene TRBV14, with D tentatively TRBD1 (5 bases). Germline V lookup: CDR1 SGHDN, CDR2 FVKESK. V was pared by 1 base and J by 7 bases, with 13 bases between. The CDR3 is 14 residues long.

V gene TRBV30 combines with J gene TRBJ2-5; D might be TRBD1 or TRBD2, each matching 5 bases. CDR3 length equals 11 residues. The germline V gene encodes CDR1 GTSNPN and CDR2 SVGIG (reference sequence). V lost 3 bases, J lost 5 bases, and 7 bases lay in between. As DNA, the CDR3 is TGTGCCTGGAGGGGGGTTGAGACCCAGTACTTC. Translation gives CAWRGVETQYF. Based on the CDR3 plus reference TRBV30 and TRBJ2-5, the full variable domain is SQTIHQWPATLVQPVGSPLSLECTVEGTSNPNLYWYRQAAGRGLQLLFYSVGIGQISSEVPQNLSASRPQDRQFILSSKKLLLSDSGFYLCAWRGVETQYFGPGTRLLVL.

The chain is built from TRBV29-1 and TRBJ2-1, with 10 bases fitting TRBD2. Germline-derived CDR1 and CDR2 are SQVTM and ANQGSEA. V was clipped by 7 bases and J by 1 base; unmatched bases: 16. There are 18 residues in the CDR3. This chain's CDR3 is CSAFRSGRAGVSYNEQFF. In DNA form, the CDR3 reads TGCAGCGCTTTTCGGAGCGGGAGGGCCGGGGTTTCCTACAATGAGCAGTTCTTC.

The chain couples TRBV5-1 to TRBJ2-5; perhaps TRBD1 as D (6 bases). Germline loops: CDR1 SGHRS, CDR2 YFSETQ. Trimming took off 5 bases at V and 2 bases at J, with 10 bases between the two ends. The CDR3 contains 13 residues. The CDR3 nucleotides are TGCGCCAGCAGTAAGGGGGTGCAAGAGACCCAGTACTTC. Residues: CASSKGVQETQYF.

The V and J genes are TRBV28 and TRBJ2-1; TRBD1 might be the D (7 bases). Trimming shortened V by 5 bases and J by 0 bases, and 17 bases separated the two germline ends. The CDR3 spans 17 residues. Germline-derived CDR1 and CDR2 are MDHEN and SYDVKM. The DNA of the CDR3 is TGTGCCAGCAGTGAGGTTGGGCAGGGGGGCTCCTACAATGAGCAGTTCTTC. Protein product: CASSEVGQGGSYNEQFF.

The chain combines TRBV5-4 with TRBJ2-7; TRBD2 might be the D (6 bases). Trimming pared 5 bases from V and 6 bases from J, leaving 21 bases between. The CDR3 runs 15 residues. The V gene's germline CDR1 is SGHNT and CDR2 YYREEE (reference sequence). The CDR3 DNA is TGTGCCAGCAGGAAGGGTGGAGGGAGTCGTAGCGAGCAGTACTTC. It specifies CASRKGGGSRSEQYF.

The rearrangement joins TRBV5-6 to TRBJ1-1, with 8 bases matching TRBD1. V lost 2 bases to trimming and J lost 8 bases; unmatched junction nucleotides: 8. This CDR3 is 14 amino acids long. Germline CDR1 and CDR2: SGHDT and YYEEEE. CDR3 sequence: CASSFGTGREEAFF. The CDR3 DNA sequence: TGTGCCAGCAGCTTTGGGACAGGACGAGAAGAAGCTTTCTTT.

The count of this clone is one. The V call is TRBV19, the J call TRBJ2-7; TRBD1 matches at 8 bases. Germline CDR1 is LNHDA and CDR2 is SQIVND (reference sequence). V lost 3 bases and J lost 0; bases outside the gene matches: 4. This CDR3 spans 15 amino acids. For the CDR3, the DNA is TGTGCCAGTAGTATTGAGGACAGGGACTCCTACGAGCAGTACTTC. This encodes CASSIEDRDSYEQYF.

The chain couples TRBV10-3 to TRBJ2-5; D gene unclear. The CDR3 sequence is 13 residues long. V lost 2 bases, J lost 7 bases, and 11 bases lay in between. Germline lookup yields CDR1 ENHRY and CDR2 SYGVKD. The chain's CDR3 is CAISERSDGTQYF. The CDR3 nucleotides read TGTGCCATCAGTGAGCGGTCGGACGGGACCCAGTACTTC.

Here the CDR3 reads CSARLAGVYEQYF. In nucleotides, the CDR3 is TGCAGCGCCAGACTAGCGGGAGTCTACGAGCAGTACTTC. The chain links TRBV29-1 to TRBJ2-7; 12 bases fit TRBD2. The germline V gene has CDR1 SQVTM and CDR2 ANQGSEA. The CDR3 is 13 amino acids. The trim removed 7 bases at V and 3 bases at J, leaving 4 bases unmatched.

This clone occurred once. This chain connects TRBV18 to TRBJ1-2; no definite D call. Trimming took off 0 bases at V and 8 bases at J, with 10 bases between the two ends. Per the germline V gene, CDR1 is KGHSH and CDR2 is LQKENI. CDR3 length: 13 residues. CDR3 amino acids: CASSPPLGKGYTF. DNA for the CDR3: TGTGCCAGCTCACCACCTCTGGGGAAGGGCTACACCTTC.

The rearrangement uses TRBV6-5 and TRBJ2-1, with 16 bases identical to TRBD2. The length of the CDR3 is 15 residues. After removal of 6 bases from V and 7 bases from J, the junction contained 3 bases not matched to a gene. Germline assignment: CDR1 MNHEY and CDR2 SVGAGI. The CDR3 nucleotides are TGTGCCAGCAGGGGACTAGCGGGAGGGGATAATGAGCAGTTCTTC. Amino acids: CASRGLAGGDNEQFF.

The chain uses TRBV9 and TRBJ2-7; no reliable D call. Germline CDR1 SGDLS, CDR2 YYNGEE. The V end was cut by 0 bases, the J end by 2 bases, with 9 bases between. This CDR3 is 14 amino acids long. CDR3 loop: CASSVGGGAYEQYF. CDR3 in DNA: TGTGCCAGCAGCGTAGGTGGCGGCGCCTACGAGCAGTACTTC.

The J gene is TRBJ2-2, the V gene TRBV6-6; no clear D gene. V lost 2 bases to trimming and J lost 4 bases, with 11 bases between them. Germline assignment: CDR1 MNHNY and CDR2 SVGAGI (reference sequence). CDR3 length: 15 amino acids. CDR3 protein: CASSYRGTFTGELFF. The CDR3 DNA is TGTGCCAGCAGTTACCGTGGCACCTTCACCGGGGAGCTGTTTTTT.

This clone is a singleton in its sample. The chain links TRBV7-2 to TRBJ1-1; tentative D call: TRBD1 (5 bases). V was shortened by 5 bases and J by 0 bases, with 13 bases between the two germline ends. Germline values: CDR1 SGHTA, CDR2 FQGNSA. The CDR3 extends over 15 amino acids. CDR3: CASSPYRRMNTEAFF. CDR3 bases: TGTGCCAGCAGCCCCTACAGGAGGATGAACACTGAAGCTTTCTTT.

This chain joins TRBV9 and TRBJ2-3, with TRBD2 matching 7 bases. This CDR3 spans 17 amino acids. The germline CDR1 and CDR2 sequences are SGDLS and YYNGEE. V lost 1 base and J lost 5; bases outside the gene matches: 13. The CDR3 spells CASSVSGSGIWVDTQYF. Written as DNA, the CDR3 is TGTGCCAGCAGCGTATCGGGGAGCGGGATATGGGTAGATACGCAGTATTTT.

This chain joins TRBV28 and TRBJ1-2, with no clear D. From germline, CDR1 is MDHEN and CDR2 SYDVKM. CDR3 length equals 15 residues. V lost 2 bases, J lost 4 bases, and 14 bases lay in between. In nucleotides, the CDR3 is TGTGCCAGCAGTTTAGGTGGCAGCGCACCCTATGGCTACACCTTC. Its protein is CASSLGGSAPYGYTF.

The chain is built from TRBV28 and TRBJ1-3, with a tentative D call TRBD1 (5 bases). The V and J ends lost 6 bases and 0 bases respectively, with 15 bases between them. Germline lookup yields CDR1 MDHEN and CDR2 SYDVKM. CDR3 length equals 16 residues. The CDR3 region has the DNA TGTGCCAGCAGCGAAAGTGGACACTCCTCTGGAAACACCATATATTTT. It specifies CASSESGHSSGNTIYF.

The chain combines TRBV4-1 with TRBJ2-1; D is perhaps TRBD2 (6 bases). There are 16 residues in the CDR3. Trimming took 1 base from V and 7 from J, leaving 17 bases between them. CDR1 and CDR2 from the germline V gene are MGHRA and YSYEKL. The CDR3 nucleotides read TGCGCCAGCAGCCAAGGAGGGGCGGGACTCAATAATGAGCAGTTCTTC. It translates to CASSQGGAGLNNEQFF.

V is TRBV11-2 and J is TRBJ2-2, with TRBD2 matching 14 bases. Germline V gives CDR1 SGHAT, CDR2 FQNNGV. This CDR3 has 20 residues. Trimming at V came to 0 bases and at J to 2 bases, leaving 8 bases not matched to a gene. This CDR3 reads CASSLEHVGTSGRNTGELFF. Here the CDR3 DNA reads TGTGCCAGCAGCTTAGAACATGTTGGGACTAGCGGGAGAAACACCGGGGAGCTGTTTTTT. Filled out from reference TRBV11-2 and TRBJ2-2, the complete variable domain reads EAGVAQSPRYKIIEKRQSVAFWCNPISGHATLYWYQQILGQGPKLLIQFQNNGVVDDSQLPKDRFSAERLKGVDSTLKIQPAKLEDSAVYLCASSLEHVGTSGRNTGELFFGEGSRLTVL.